Below, 22 T cell receptor beta chains from the same sample are listed, as sequenced in a study of CD8+ T cells in alopecia areata. RNA extraction and reverse transcription yielded cDNA as sequencing template. This table comes from immunoSEQ multiplex PCR, and its TCRdb copy is limited to in-frame clones, with some not included. There are about 180,000 clones in the sample; roughly 59% occur only once, and under 2% lies in the top ten. Sequenced here: CD4+ T cells sorted from blood, sampled at week 0. The source of these receptors is a human donor with alopecia areata.

The chain is built from TRBV15 and TRBJ1-2; no clear D. Trimming took 2 bases from V and 1 from J, leaving 2 bases between them. This CDR3 region has 12 residues. CDR1 and CDR2 from the germline V gene are LNHNV and YYDKDF (reference sequence). The chain's CDR3 is CATSRSNYGYTF. Here the CDR3 DNA reads TGTGCCACCAGCAGAAGTAACTATGGCTACACCTTC.

The chain uses TRBV29-1 and TRBJ1-2; 9 bases align to TRBD1. CDR1 SQVTM and CDR2 ANQGSEA come from the germline V gene. Trimming at V came to 1 base and at J to 5 bases, leaving 2 bases not matched to a gene. CDR3 length equals 13 residues. CDR3 in amino acids: CSVEAGQGYGYTF. CDR3 nucleotides: TGCAGCGTTGAAGCGGGACAGGGATATGGCTACACCTTC.

This chain links TRBV5-4 with TRBJ2-2, with a possible D match to TRBD2 (5 bases). Per the germline V gene, CDR1 is SGHNT and CDR2 is YYREEE (reference sequence). The length of the CDR3 is 17 residues. V gave up 4 bases and J gave up 3 bases, with 19 bases separating them. CDR3 bases: TGTGCCAGCAGCGACCCAAAGAGGGCACCCGACACCGGGGAGCTGTTTTTT. This encodes CASSDPKRAPDTGELFF.

The chain carries TRBV11-2 and TRBJ2-3, with TRBD1 identical over 7 bases. V lost 6 bases, J lost 2 bases, and 8 bases stayed unmatched. Germline V lookup: CDR1 SGHAT, CDR2 FQNNGV. This CDR3 has 15 residues. The DNA of the CDR3 is TGTGCCAGCAGTTTACAGGGGACCCTCACAGATACGCAGTATTTT. This sequence encodes CASSLQGTLTDTQYF.

The chain carries TRBV25-1 and TRBJ2-7; D is perhaps TRBD2 (5 bases). This CDR3 has 11 residues. Deletions cut 4 bases from V and 4 bases from J, with 5 bases between. Germline V CDR1 and CDR2: MGHDK, SYGVNS. DNA for the CDR3: TGTGCCAGCAGTGCGGGATACGAGCAGTACTTC. Its translation: CASSAGYEQYF.

V gene TRBV25-1 combines with J gene TRBJ2-7; D may be TRBD2 (6 bases). This CDR3 spans 14 amino acids. V lost 6 bases to trimming and J lost 6 bases, with 18 bases between them. Germline assignment: CDR1 MGHDK and CDR2 SYGVNS. CDR3 sequence reads: CASRVSGNLGEQYF. CDR3 bases: TGTGCCAGCAGAGTTAGCGGAAACCTCGGCGAGCAGTACTTC.

This chain uses TRBV14 with TRBJ2-7; maybe TRBD2 (7 bases). The CDR3 covers 15 residues. V shed 3 bases and J shed 6 bases, with 18 bases lying between them. Germline assignment: CDR1 SGHDN and CDR2 FVKESK. Here the CDR3 DNA reads TGTGCCAGCAGCCAGAGGTCGGGGGGCCGGGGCGAGCAGTACTTC. It encodes CASSQRSGGRGEQYF.

This chain links TRBV29-1 with TRBJ1-1; 9 nucleotides line up with TRBD1. This CDR3 is built from 13 residues. The germline V gene has CDR1 SQVTM and CDR2 ANQGSEA. With 6 bases clipped from V and 4 bases from J, the junction kept 6 bases outside the gene matches. The CDR3: CSVTGGGSTEAFF. CDR3 DNA: TGCAGCGTGACAGGGGGTGGGAGCACTGAAGCTTTCTTT.

The J gene is TRBJ2-7, the V gene TRBV15; 7 nucleotides agree with TRBD1. CDR1 is LNHNV and CDR2 is YYDKDF in the germline V gene (reference sequence). The CDR3 runs to 13 residues. V was clipped by 5 bases and J by 6 bases; unmatched bases: 7. DNA for the CDR3: TGTGCCACCAGCGCTGACAGGGTTGGCGAGCAGTACTTC. It yields the protein CATSADRVGEQYF.

The chain employs TRBV9 and TRBJ2-1; 11 nucleotides align to TRBD2. This CDR3 contains 16 residues. V was pared by 0 bases and J by 7 bases, with 6 bases of the junction left unmatched. The germline V gene has CDR1 SGDLS and CDR2 YYNGEE. The CDR3 protein is CASSVDTSGGSNEQFF. CDR3 nucleotides: TGTGCCAGCAGCGTAGATACTAGCGGGGGATCGAATGAGCAGTTCTTC. The variable domain in full, completed from reference TRBV9 and TRBJ2-1, reads DSGVTQTPKHLITATGQRVTLRCSPRSGDLSVYWYQQSLDQGLQFLIQYYNGEERAKGNILERFSAQQFPDLHSELNLSSLELGDSALYFCASSVDTSGGSNEQFFGPGTRLTVL.

CDR3 residues: CASSVGSTYNYGYTF. The CDR3 DNA reads as TGTGCCAGCAGCGTAGGGAGCACTTATAACTATGGCTACACCTTC. The chain links TRBV9 to TRBJ1-2; D remains unclear. The germline V gene has CDR1 SGDLS and CDR2 YYNGEE. Trimming pared 0 bases from V and 1 base from J, leaving 10 bases between. This CDR3 region has 15 residues.

The sample holds a few counts of this clone. The chain recombines TRBV29-1 with TRBJ1-2; TRBD1 might be the D (5 bases). The CDR3 loop spans 13 amino acids. V lost 6 bases, J lost 8 bases, and 19 bases lay in between. The germline gives CDR1 SQVTM, CDR2 ANQGSEA. This chain's CDR3 is CSVGGTDLRGYTF. Written as DNA, the CDR3 is TGCAGCGTAGGTGGGACGGATCTTAGGGGCTACACCTTC.

In this sample, this clone turned up a few times. The chain uses TRBV18 and TRBJ2-6, with unresolved D. CDR3 length: 13 residues. Germline V lookup: CDR1 KGHSH, CDR2 LQKENI. The V end lost 6 bases, the J end lost 1 base, and 4 bases lay between the germline ends. The CDR3 here is CASSQSGANVLTF. Written as DNA, the CDR3 is TGTGCCAGCTCCCAGTCTGGGGCCAACGTCCTGACTTTC.

J is TRBJ1-1 and V is TRBV30; no reliable D call. The CDR3 totals 13 residues. V was pared by 1 base and J by 1 base, with 7 bases between. CDR1 and CDR2 from the germline V gene are GTSNPN and SVGIG (reference sequence). This chain's CDR3 is CAWSAQGNTEAFF. For the CDR3, the DNA is TGTGCCTGGAGTGCCCAAGGGAACACTGAAGCTTTCTTT.

This clone has more than one count but fewer than ten. The rearrangement joins TRBV5-6 to TRBJ2-7, with 9 bases identical to TRBD2. CDR3 length: 15 amino acids. The V gene end was trimmed by 4 bases and the J gene end by 4 bases; junction bases not matched to a gene: 9. Germline CDR1 is SGHDT and CDR2 is YYEEEE. CDR3 sequence: CASSPAGLASYEQYF. DNA for the CDR3: TGTGCCAGCAGCCCGGCCGGACTAGCGTCGTACGAGCAGTACTTC.

The chain recombines TRBV29-1 with TRBJ1-2; TRBD1 aligns across 8 bases. Trimming took 5 bases from V and 6 from J; bases not matched to a gene: 5. CDR3 length: 12 residues. Per the germline V gene, CDR1 is SQVTM and CDR2 is ANQGSEA. As DNA, the CDR3 is TGCAGCGTTTCGACAGGGGAGAATGGCTACACCTTC. Translation gives CSVSTGENGYTF.

This clone was recorded once. V usage is TRBV30 and J usage is TRBJ1-2; a possible D gene is TRBD1 (5 bases). CDR3 length: 14 amino acids. V was clipped by 2 bases and J by 0 bases, with 10 bases between them. Germline CDR1 is GTSNPN and CDR2 is SVGIG (reference sequence). Here the CDR3 DNA reads TGTGCCTGGAGTCGGGGGGGGTCTAACTATGGCTACACCTTC. It specifies CAWSRGGSNYGYTF.

In its sample, this clone was seen once. The J gene is TRBJ2-6, the V gene TRBV10-3, with D perhaps being TRBD1 or TRBD2 (5 bases each). Between the trimmed V and J ends, which lost 0 bases and 1 base, there was a span of 13 bases. This CDR3 has 18 amino acids. The germline gives CDR1 ENHRY, CDR2 SYGVKD. CDR3: CAISESLGTGSGANVLTF. In nucleotides, the CDR3 is TGTGCCATCAGTGAGTCTCTGGGGACCGGGTCTGGGGCCAACGTCCTGACTTTC.

J is TRBJ2-1 and V is TRBV7-2; D perhaps matches TRBD2 (6 bases). This CDR3 region has 15 residues. The germline V and J ends were trimmed by 1 base and 6 bases, with 13 bases remaining between them. The V gene's germline CDR1 is SGHTA and CDR2 FQGNSA. As DNA, the CDR3 is TGTGCCAGCAGCTTAGAATTCGGGAGATTCAATGAGCAGTTCTTC. Encoded protein: CASSLEFGRFNEQFF. The whole variable domain, filled in from reference TRBV7-2 and TRBJ2-1, reads GAGVSQSPSNKVTEKGKDVELRCDPISGHTALYWYRQSLGQGLEFLIYFQGNSAPDKSGLPSDRFSAERTGGSVSTLTIQRTQQEDSAVYLCASSLEFGRFNEQFFGPGTRLTVL.

The chain uses TRBV7-8 and TRBJ2-5; 9 bases line up with TRBD2. Germline assignment: CDR1 SGHVS and CDR2 FQNEAQ. V gave up 0 bases and J gave up 1 base; unmatched junction bases: 12. The CDR3 is 19 amino acids. CDR3 protein: CASSLARVRQRGAQETQYF. The CDR3 DNA sequence: TGTGCCAGCAGCTTAGCGAGGGTGCGGCAGCGGGGGGCCCAAGAGACCCAGTACTTC.

V usage is TRBV7-2 and J usage is TRBJ2-7; D unresolved. CDR1 is SGHTA and CDR2 is FQGNSA in the germline V gene. The germline V and J ends were trimmed by 5 bases and 7 bases, with 12 bases remaining between them. The CDR3 sequence is 12 residues long. CDR3 loop: CASSPGHGEQYF. The CDR3 DNA follows: TGTGCCAGCAGCCCGGGCCATGGGGAGCAGTACTTC. Complete variable domain (other parts from reference TRBV7-2 and TRBJ2-7): GAGVSQSPSNKVTEKGKDVELRCDPISGHTALYWYRQSLGQGLEFLIYFQGNSAPDKSGLPSDRFSAERTGGSVSTLTIQRTQQEDSAVYLCASSPGHGEQYFGPGTRLTVT.

V is TRBV7-2 and J is TRBJ2-7; TRBD1 or TRBD2 may be the D gene (7 bases each). The germline CDR1 and CDR2 sequences are SGHTA and FQGNSA. V dropped 2 bases and J dropped 3 bases, with 14 bases sitting between them. The CDR3 is made up of 15 amino acids. CDR3: CASSLSGGQHYEQYF. The CDR3, as DNA: TGTGCCAGCAGCTTATCGGGGGGACAGCACTACGAGCAGTACTTC.